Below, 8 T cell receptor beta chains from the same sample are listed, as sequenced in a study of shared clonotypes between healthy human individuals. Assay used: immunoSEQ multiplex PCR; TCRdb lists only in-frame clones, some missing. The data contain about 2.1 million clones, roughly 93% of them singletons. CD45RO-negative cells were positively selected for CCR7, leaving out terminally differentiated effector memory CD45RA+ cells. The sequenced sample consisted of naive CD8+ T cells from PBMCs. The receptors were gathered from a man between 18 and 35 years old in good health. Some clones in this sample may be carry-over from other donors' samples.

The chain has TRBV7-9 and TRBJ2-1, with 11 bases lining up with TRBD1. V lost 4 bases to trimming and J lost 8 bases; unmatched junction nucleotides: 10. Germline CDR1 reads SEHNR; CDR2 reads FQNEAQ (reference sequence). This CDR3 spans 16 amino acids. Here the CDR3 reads CASSSITGTGGDEQFF. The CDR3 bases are TGTGCCAGCAGCTCTATTACCGGGACAGGGGGGGATGAGCAGTTCTTC.

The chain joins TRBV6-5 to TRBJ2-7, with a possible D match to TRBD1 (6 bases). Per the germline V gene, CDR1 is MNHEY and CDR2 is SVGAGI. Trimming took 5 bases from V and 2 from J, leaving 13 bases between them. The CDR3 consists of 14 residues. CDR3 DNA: TGTGCCAGCAGTACGATCGAGGGGGCCTACGAGCAGTACTTC. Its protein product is CASSTIEGAYEQYF.

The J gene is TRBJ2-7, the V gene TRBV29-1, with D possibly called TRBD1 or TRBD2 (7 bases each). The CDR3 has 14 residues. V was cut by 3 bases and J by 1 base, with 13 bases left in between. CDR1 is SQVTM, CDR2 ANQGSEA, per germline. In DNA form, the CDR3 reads TGCAGCGTTGAGGGGGGGACAGTATCCTACGAGCAGTACTTC. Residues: CSVEGGTVSYEQYF.

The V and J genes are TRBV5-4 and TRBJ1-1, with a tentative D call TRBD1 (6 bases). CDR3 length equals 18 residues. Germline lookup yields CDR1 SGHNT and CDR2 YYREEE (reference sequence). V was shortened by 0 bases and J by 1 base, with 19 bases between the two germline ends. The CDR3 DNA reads TGTGCCAGCAGCTTGGCGAAGAAGTGGGACACTTCGAACACTGAAGCTTTCTTT. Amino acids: CASSLAKKWDTSNTEAFF.

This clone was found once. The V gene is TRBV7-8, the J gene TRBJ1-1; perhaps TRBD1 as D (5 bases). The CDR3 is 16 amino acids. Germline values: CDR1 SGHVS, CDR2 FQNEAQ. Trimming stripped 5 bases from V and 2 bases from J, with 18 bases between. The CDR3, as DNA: TGTGCCAGCAGCATCCCTAGCGGGGGAGGTAACACTGAAGCTTTCTTT. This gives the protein CASSIPSGGGNTEAFF.

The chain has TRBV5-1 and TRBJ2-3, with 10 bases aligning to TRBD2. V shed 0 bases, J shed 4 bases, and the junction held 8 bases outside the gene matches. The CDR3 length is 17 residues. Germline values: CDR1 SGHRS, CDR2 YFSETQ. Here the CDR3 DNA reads TGCGCCAGCAGCTTGGAACTAGCGGGGAGGGCAGCAGATACGCAGTATTTT. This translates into CASSLELAGRAADTQYF.

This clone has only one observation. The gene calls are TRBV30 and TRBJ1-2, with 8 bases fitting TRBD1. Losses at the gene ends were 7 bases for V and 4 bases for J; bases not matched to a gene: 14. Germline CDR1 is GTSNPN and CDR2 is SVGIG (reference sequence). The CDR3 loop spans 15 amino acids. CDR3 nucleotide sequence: TGTGCCTCAGAGACTATGGGACAGGAAATCTATGGCTACACCTTC. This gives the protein CASETMGQEIYGYTF.

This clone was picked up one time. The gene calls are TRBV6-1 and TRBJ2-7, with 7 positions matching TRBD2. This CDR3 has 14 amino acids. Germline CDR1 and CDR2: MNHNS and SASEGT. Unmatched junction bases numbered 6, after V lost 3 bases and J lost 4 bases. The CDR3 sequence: CASSEGLQIYEQYF. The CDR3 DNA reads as TGTGCCAGCAGTGAGGGACTACAAATTTACGAGCAGTACTTC.